Presented here are 25 T cell receptor beta chains from one specimen sequenced in a study of control samples from healthy donors and cancer patients. Profiled with immunoSEQ multiplex PCR; TCRdb holds only in-frame clones, not every one. The table has about 94,000 clones, about 88% seen once. Source material: blood. These receptors came from a woman aged 45-65 years in good health.

The chain combines TRBV2 with TRBJ1-1; tentative D call: TRBD1 (6 bases). V gave up 2 bases and J gave up 0 bases, with 10 bases separating them. The germline V gene has CDR1 SNHLY and CDR2 FYNNEI. This CDR3 region has 15 residues. CDR3 loop: CASSEYQGLNTEAFF. The CDR3 coding sequence is TGTGCCAGCAGTGAATACCAGGGGCTGAACACTGAAGCTTTCTTT.

The CDR3 coding sequence is TGTGCCAGCAGCTTGGCGGGGGCCCCCGAGCAGTACTTC. This encodes CASSLAGAPEQYF. The chain joins TRBV5-4 to TRBJ2-7; D tentatively reads TRBD1 or TRBD2 (6 bases each). CDR1 is SGHNT and CDR2 is YYREEE in the germline V gene (reference sequence). Trimming took 0 bases from V and 6 from J, leaving 10 bases between them. The length of the CDR3 is 13 residues.

The gene calls are TRBV18 and TRBJ2-3; a possible D gene is TRBD1 (5 bases). V shed 2 bases and J shed 1 base, with 7 bases lying between them. In germline, CDR1 is KGHSH, CDR2 LQKENI. The CDR3 covers 14 residues. The CDR3 loop is CASSPGAGTDTQYF. For the CDR3, the DNA is TGTGCCAGCTCACCAGGGGCGGGCACAGATACGCAGTATTTT.

This chain links TRBV19 with TRBJ1-6; 10 nucleotides match TRBD1. This CDR3 has 15 residues. Germline assignment: CDR1 LNHDA and CDR2 SQIVND (reference sequence). V was clipped by 5 bases and J by 8 bases; unmatched bases: 6. The CDR3 coding sequence is TGTGCCAGTAGTTCGCCGGGACAGGGGTATTCACCCCTCCACTTT. Its protein product is CASSSPGQGYSPLHF.

V usage is TRBV3-1 (or the pseudogene TRBV3-2) and J usage is TRBJ1-6, with D uncertain. In germline, CDR1 is LGHDT, CDR2 YNNKEL (reference sequence). V lost 4 bases to trimming and J lost 5 bases, with 18 bases between them. The CDR3 consists of 17 residues. DNA for the CDR3: TGTGCCAGCAGCCCGCTCCCCGGGGTAGGCAATAATTCACCCCTCCACTTT. The encoded protein is CASSPLPGVGNNSPLHF.

V gene TRBV5-1 combines with J gene TRBJ1-6, with no clear D. This CDR3 has 15 residues. Germline V gene lookup returns CDR1 SGHRS and CDR2 YFSETQ. The V end lost 0 bases, the J end lost 8 bases, and 12 bases lay between the germline ends. CDR3 DNA sequence: TGCGCCAGCAGCTTGGAGACCAGCCGAGATTCACCCCTCCACTTT. This translates into CASSLETSRDSPLHF.

The chain has TRBV7-9 and TRBJ1-4; the D gene is possibly TRBD1 (6 bases). CDR3 length: 15 residues. The V gene's germline CDR1 is SEHNR and CDR2 FQNEAQ (reference sequence). V lost 3 bases and J 5 bases, leaving 13 bases between the germline ends. CDR3 region: CASSFGGTSNEKLFF. For the CDR3, the DNA is TGTGCCAGCAGCTTCGGCGGGACATCAAATGAAAAACTGTTTTTT.

The J gene is TRBJ2-7, the V gene TRBV28; no clear D. Looked up from germline, CDR1 is MDHEN and CDR2 is SYDVKM. The CDR3 totals 13 residues. V was clipped by 7 bases and J by 2 bases, with 12 bases between them. CDR3 in amino acids: CASKLGVTYEQYF. The CDR3 DNA reads as TGTGCCAGCAAGCTTGGGGTCACCTACGAGCAGTACTTC.

V usage is TRBV6-5 and J usage is TRBJ2-3; TRBD2 matches 14 bases. CDR1 and CDR2 (germline): MNHEY, SVGAGI. CDR3 size: 15 residues. The ends lost 2 bases at V and 6 bases at J; junction bases unmatched: 1. DNA of the CDR3: TGTGCCAGCAGTTACCGGACTAGCGGGAGGGATACGCAGTATTTT. This codes for CASSYRTSGRDTQYF.

Here the CDR3 reads CASSQGNEQFF. For the CDR3, the DNA is TGCGCCAGCAGCCAAGGGAATGAGCAGTTCTTC. This chain uses TRBV4-3 with TRBJ2-1; no clear D gene. V lost 1 base, J lost 7 bases, and 2 bases lay in between. CDR1 is LGHNA, CDR2 YSLEER, per germline. The CDR3 covers 11 residues.

Here the CDR3 DNA reads TGTGCCACCAGCAGGAGCCGAGGGACCCAGTACTTC. This sequence encodes CATSRSRGTQYF. J is TRBJ2-5 and V is TRBV15; D is unclear. V lost 3 bases and J lost 7, with 9 bases in between. Looked up from germline, CDR1 is LNHNV and CDR2 is YYDKDF (reference sequence). The CDR3 consists of 12 residues.

The J gene is TRBJ2-1, the V gene TRBV29-1; 7 nucleotides agree with TRBD1. The CDR3 is made up of 16 amino acids. After removal of 8 bases from V and 1 base from J, the junction contained 14 bases not matched to a gene. Germline V lookup: CDR1 SQVTM, CDR2 ANQGSEA. Here the CDR3 DNA reads TGCAGCATACGTGTGGGGACAGCTACATCCTACAATGAGCAGTTCTTC. This sequence encodes CSIRVGTATSYNEQFF.

This rearrangement joins TRBV7-2 to TRBJ2-1; 11 bases are shared with TRBD2. CDR1 and CDR2 from the germline V gene are SGHTA and FQGNSA. After removal of 5 bases from V and 8 bases from J, the junction contained 17 bases not matched to a gene. The CDR3 extends over 18 amino acids. The CDR3 DNA reads as TGTGCCAGCAGCACTAGCCCCTTTAGCGGGGGGGACCCTGATGAGCAGTTCTTC. It yields the protein CASSTSPFSGGDPDEQFF.

The chain employs TRBV7-2 and TRBJ2-5; the D is unclear. Deletions cut 6 bases from V and 5 bases from J, with 13 bases between. The germline V gene has CDR1 SGHTA and CDR2 FQGNSA. This CDR3 is 13 amino acids long. CDR3 DNA sequence: TGTGCCAGCAGTTATGGGCTACGGGAGACCCAGTACTTC. Residues: CASSYGLRETQYF.

The chain uses TRBV4-3 and TRBJ1-2; 8 bases line up with TRBD1. The V and J ends lost 3 bases and 3 bases, in that order; junction bases with no gene match: 6. Germline lookup yields CDR1 LGHNA and CDR2 YSLEER. This CDR3 has 15 amino acids. CDR3 coding DNA: TGCGCCAGCAGCCAGGACCCGGGACAGGACTATGGCTACACCTTC. Its translation is CASSQDPGQDYGYTF.

The chain carries TRBV2 and TRBJ1-3; 8 bases agree with TRBD1. Looked up from germline, CDR1 is SNHLY and CDR2 is FYNNEI. Trimming took 4 bases from V and 4 from J; bases not matched to a gene: 18. CDR3 size: 19 residues. The CDR3 DNA is TGTGCCAGCAGTGGTGGGACAGGCAGTCCCGCCTGGGGAGGAAACACCATATATTTT. Residues: CASSGGTGSPAWGGNTIYF.

This clone was picked up one time. The chain uses TRBV6-6 and TRBJ2-7, with D possibly being TRBD1 (5 bases). Germline values: CDR1 MNHNY, CDR2 SVGAGI (reference sequence). V lost 7 bases and J lost 2, with 12 bases in between. The CDR3 contains 13 residues. Here the CDR3 DNA reads TGTGCCAGCACCGCGACAGCTACCTACGAGCAGTACTTC. Its protein is CASTATATYEQYF.

The chain joins TRBV5-1 to TRBJ1-6, with D possibly matching TRBD1 (5 bases). The CDR3 covers 14 residues. Germline CDR1 reads SGHRS; CDR2 reads YFSETQ. V was clipped by 2 bases and J by 7 bases, with 10 bases between them. The CDR3 sequence is CASSFGDPNSPLHF. The CDR3 coding sequence is TGCGCCAGCAGCTTTGGGGACCCAAATTCACCCCTCCACTTT. Based on the CDR3 plus reference TRBV5-1 and TRBJ1-6, the full variable domain is KAGVTQTPRYLIKTRGQQVTLSCSPISGHRSVSWYQQTPGQGLQFLFEYFSETQRNKGNFPGRFSGRQFSNSRSEMNVSTLELGDSALYLCASSFGDPNSPLHFGNGTRLTVT.

The rearrangement joins TRBV18 to TRBJ2-2; 14 bases agree with TRBD2. Trimming at V came to 5 bases and at J to 1 base, leaving 3 bases not matched to a gene. The CDR3 has 17 amino acids. Germline assignment: CDR1 KGHSH and CDR2 LQKENI. DNA for the CDR3: TGTGCCAGCTCAGGACTAGCGGGGGGACTGAACACCGGGGAGCTGTTTTTT. Protein product: CASSGLAGGLNTGELFF.

This sequence joins TRBV18 and TRBJ1-2, with D hard to call. Germline CDR1 KGHSH, CDR2 LQKENI. The CDR3 length is 16 residues. V lost 5 bases, J lost 4 bases, and 20 bases lay in between. This CDR3 is CASSATRAQDGYGYTF. In DNA, the CDR3 is TGTGCCAGCTCAGCGACCCGCGCGCAGGACGGCTATGGCTACACCTTC.

This clone has only a few counts. The CDR3 spells CATQGGPRTGELFF. The CDR3 region has the DNA TGTGCCACCCAGGGAGGGCCGCGAACCGGGGAGCTGTTTTTT. The chain employs TRBV24-1 and TRBJ2-2; 7 bases line up with TRBD2. The germline V gene has CDR1 KGHDR and CDR2 SFDVKD. The CDR3 loop spans 14 amino acids. V trimming: 9 bases; J trimming: 5 bases; junction bases outside the gene matches: 8.

This rearrangement joins TRBV5-6 to TRBJ2-3, with D possibly TRBD1 on 5 matching bases. This CDR3 is 15 amino acids long. Deletions cut 4 bases from V and 2 bases from J, with 14 bases between. Looked up from germline, CDR1 is SGHDT and CDR2 is YYEEEE. This CDR3 reads CASSLGAGDTDTQYF. CDR3 in DNA: TGTGCCAGCAGCCTTGGGGCTGGAGACACAGATACGCAGTATTTT.

V usage is TRBV12-3 or TRBV12-4 and J usage is TRBJ1-2; D uncertain. The CDR3 sequence is 13 residues long. V was clipped by 6 bases and J by 2 bases, with 10 bases between them. CDR3: CASSLRENYGYTF. The CDR3 DNA reads TGTGCCAGCAGCCTGCGGGAGAACTATGGCTACACCTTC.

The chain joins TRBV12-5 to TRBJ2-5; 8 nucleotides match TRBD1. Per germline, CDR1 LGHNT and CDR2 FRNRAP. With V trimmed by 6 bases and J by 3 bases, 3 bases remained unmatched. The CDR3 runs 13 residues. The CDR3 DNA reads as TGTGCTAGTGGAACGGGACAGGAAGAGACCCAGTACTTC. Its protein product is CASGTGQEETQYF.

The V and J genes are TRBV25-1 and TRBJ2-3; D is perhaps TRBD1 (5 bases). Germline lookup yields CDR1 MGHDK and CDR2 SYGVNS. With 6 bases removed from V and 11 bases from J, the gap between germline ends came to 15 bases. This CDR3 is built from 12 residues. The chain's CDR3 is CASSRGHVEQYF. Written as DNA, the CDR3 is TGTGCCAGCAGCAGAGGACATGTTGAGCAGTATTTT.